This TCR beta chain derives from a study of blood T cell repertoires in COVID-19. At the level of the study: Collection of acute and convalescent COVID-19 samples took place in the United States, Italy and Spain. T cells, B-cell-depleted T cells, or PBMCs provided the cDNA or gDNA that served as material.

A note on this clone: Compared with germline, one end of the junction differs, possibly owing to a read error.

Germline V gene data show CDR1 as MNHNY and CDR2 as SVGAGI (reference sequence). The CDR3 totals 14 residues. Methods used by the authors: Reference gene primer amplification gave nucleated cell count estimates. TCRdb's table, derived via immunoSEQ multiplex PCR, lists solely in-frame clones and lacks some. Clone size and V and J calls were adopted from that table, with D and trimming inferred from the DNA. The sample contains tens of thousands of clones, approximately 83% of which appear only once. The chain combines TRBV6-6 with TRBJ1-2; D is perhaps TRBD1 (6 bases). The receptor comes from a man older than 75 with acute or convalescent COVID-19. The sample comprised peripheral blood. The CDR3 reads CASSYAGANCGYTF. DNA of the CDR3: TGTGCCAGCAGTTACGCAGGGGCTAACTGTGGCTACACCTTC.